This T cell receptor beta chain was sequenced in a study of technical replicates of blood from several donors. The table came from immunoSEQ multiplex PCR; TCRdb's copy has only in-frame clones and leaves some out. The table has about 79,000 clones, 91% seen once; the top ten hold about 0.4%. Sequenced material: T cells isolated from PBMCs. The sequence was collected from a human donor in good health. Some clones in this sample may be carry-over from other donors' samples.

CDR3 in DNA: TGTGCCTGGACGGGGACTAGACCAGATACGCAGTATTTT. Its protein is CAWTGTRPDTQYF. The J gene is TRBJ2-3, the V gene TRBV30, with TRBD2 matching over 8 bases. The CDR3 consists of 13 residues. In germline, CDR1 is GTSNPN, CDR2 SVGIG (reference sequence). Trimming at V came to 4 bases and at J to 4 bases, leaving 4 bases not matched to a gene.